This T cell receptor beta chain emerged from a study of Tregs in tolerant kidney transplant recipients. The nonmyeloablative bone marrow transplants came from related graft donors, with transient mixed chimerism. Thawed PBMCs were FACS-sorted into unstimulated CD4+CD25+CD127- regulatory T cells, CD4+CD25- non-regulatory cells, CD4 and CD8 cells. Libraries were prepared by immunoSEQ multiplex PCR; TCRdb keeps only in-frame clonotypes and omits some of them. The listing contains thousands of clones. The sequence came from a human patient who received a combined kidney and bone marrow transplant. Some of the T cells may derive from the graft donor. The source was CD4+ T cells from blood (PBMCs), collected 6 months after the transplant.

The sequenced CDR3 bases are TGTGCCAGCAGTCCAGGGTGGAGCACAGATACG. Translating it yields CASSPGWSTDT. In full, the CDR3 is CASSPGWSTDTQYF. The chain links TRBV28 to TRBJ2-3; maybe TRBD1 (5 bases). Read data end 3 residues before the CDR3 end; the end is taken from the germline J gene. Germline CDR1 MDHEN, CDR2 SYDVKM. There are 14 residues in the CDR3. V was clipped by 5 bases and J by 0 bases, with 9 bases between them.